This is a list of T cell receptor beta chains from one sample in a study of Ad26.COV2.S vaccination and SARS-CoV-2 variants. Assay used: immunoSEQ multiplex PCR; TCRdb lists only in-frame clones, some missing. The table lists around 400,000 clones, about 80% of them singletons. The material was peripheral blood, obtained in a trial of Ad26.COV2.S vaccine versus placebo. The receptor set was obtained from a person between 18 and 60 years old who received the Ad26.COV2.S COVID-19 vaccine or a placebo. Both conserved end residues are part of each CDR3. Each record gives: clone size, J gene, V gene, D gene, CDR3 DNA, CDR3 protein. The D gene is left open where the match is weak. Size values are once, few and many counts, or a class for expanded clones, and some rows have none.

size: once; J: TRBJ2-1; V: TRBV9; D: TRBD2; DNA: TGTGCCAGCAGCGTTTTAGGGGGACTAGCGGTCAATGAGCAGTTCTTC; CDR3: CASSVLGGLAVNEQFF
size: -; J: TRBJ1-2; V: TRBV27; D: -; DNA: TGTGCCAGCAGTTTGGGCGGGGTAGGGTATGGCTACACCTTC; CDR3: CASSLGGVGYGYTF
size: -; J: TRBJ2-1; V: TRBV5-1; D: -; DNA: TGCGCCAGCAGCTCAACCCCGACTAGTTACAATGAGCAGTTCTTC; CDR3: CASSSTPTSYNEQFF
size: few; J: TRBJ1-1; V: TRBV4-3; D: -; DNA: TGCGCCAGCAGCCGCGGGGCGCAAAGGACCCTGAACACTGAAGCTTTCTTT; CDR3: CASSRGAQRTLNTEAFF
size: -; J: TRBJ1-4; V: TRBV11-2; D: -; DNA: TGTGCCAGCACCTCGAGGGCTCCTGGAGAAAAACTGTTTTTT; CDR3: CASTSRAPGEKLFF
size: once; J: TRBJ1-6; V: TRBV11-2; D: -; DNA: TGTGCCAGCAGCTTAGATCTAAATTCACCCCTCCACTTT; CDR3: CASSLDLNSPLHF
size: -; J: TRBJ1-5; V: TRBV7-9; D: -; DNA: TGTGCCAGCGGCGGCAGCCGCAATCAGCCCCAGCATTTT; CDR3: CASGGSRNQPQHF
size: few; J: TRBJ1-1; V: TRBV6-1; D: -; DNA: TGTGCCAGCAGTGAACTAATGAAGGGTCTCAAGAACACTGAAGCTTTCTTT; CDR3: CASSELMKGLKNTEAFF
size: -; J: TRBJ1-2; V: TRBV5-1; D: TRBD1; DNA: TGCGCCAGCAGCACGGGACAGGGGTATGGCTACACCTTC; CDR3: CASSTGQGYGYTF
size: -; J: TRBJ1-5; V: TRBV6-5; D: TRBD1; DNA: TGTGCCAGCAGCCCGGACAGGCTCCTCAATCAGCCCCAGCATTTT; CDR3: CASSPDRLLNQPQHF
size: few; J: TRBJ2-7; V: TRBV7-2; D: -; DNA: TGTGCCAGCAGCTTAGATAGGGTAGGGGCTCGAGAGCAGTACTTC; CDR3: CASSLDRVGAREQYF
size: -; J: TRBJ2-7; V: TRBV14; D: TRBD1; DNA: TGTGCCAGCAGCCAAATTTACAGGGGCAGGAACGAGCAGTACTTC; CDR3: CASSQIYRGRNEQYF
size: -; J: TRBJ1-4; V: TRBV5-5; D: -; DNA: TGTGCCAGCAGCCCGGGACATATCCCAACTAATGAAAAACTGTTTTTT; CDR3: CASSPGHIPTNEKLFF
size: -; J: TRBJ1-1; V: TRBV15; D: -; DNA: TGTGCCACCAGCAGGGCCTTCACGGAGAACACTGAAGCTTTCTTT; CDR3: CATSRAFTENTEAFF
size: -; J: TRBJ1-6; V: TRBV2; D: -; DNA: TGTGCCAGCAGTGGGGGGAAGGGGGAGACCTATAATTCACCCCTCCACTTT; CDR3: CASSGGKGETYNSPLHF
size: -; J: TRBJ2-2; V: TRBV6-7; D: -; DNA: TGTGCCAGCAGTCCCCACTGGGTTCCGGGGCCCGCGAACACCGGGGAGCTGTTTTTT; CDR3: CASSPHWVPGPANTGELFF
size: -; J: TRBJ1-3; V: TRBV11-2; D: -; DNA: TGTGCCAGCAGCCCCTCGGATGGGCTTGACACCATATATTTT; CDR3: CASSPSDGLDTIYF
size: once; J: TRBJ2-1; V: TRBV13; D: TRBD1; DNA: TGTGCCAGCAGCTTATTCGTCCGGGACAGGTTAAACAATGAGCAGTTCTTC; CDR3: CASSLFVRDRLNNEQFF
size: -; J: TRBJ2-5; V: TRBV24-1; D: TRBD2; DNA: TGTGCCACCAGTCTAACGGGGGGGGAGACCCAGTACTTC; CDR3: CATSLTGGETQYF
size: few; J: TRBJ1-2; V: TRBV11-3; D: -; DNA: TGTGCCAGCAGCTTAGGGGAGGGGCGCACCTATGGCTACACCTTC; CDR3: CASSLGEGRTYGYTF
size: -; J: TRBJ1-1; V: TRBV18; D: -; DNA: TGTGCCAGCTCACCACGGTGGAACACTGAAGCTTTCTTT; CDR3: CASSPRWNTEAFF
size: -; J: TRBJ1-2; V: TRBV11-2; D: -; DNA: TGTGCCAGCAGCCGTCAGGGGCAGGGTAGAAACTATGGCTACACCTTC; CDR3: CASSRQGQGRNYGYTF
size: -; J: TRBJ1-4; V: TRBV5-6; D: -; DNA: TGTGCCAGCAGCTTGGTGCAGGCAACTAATGAAAAACTGTTTTTT; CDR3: CASSLVQATNEKLFF
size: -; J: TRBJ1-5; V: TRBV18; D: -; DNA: TGTGCCAGCTCACCCGGCTCGAATAGCAATCAGCCCCAGCATTTT; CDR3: CASSPGSNSNQPQHF
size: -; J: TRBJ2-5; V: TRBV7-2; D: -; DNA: TGTGCCAGCAGCCGCATGGGGGGCCGGGAGACCCAGTACTTC; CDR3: CASSRMGGRETQYF
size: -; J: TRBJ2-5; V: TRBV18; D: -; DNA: TGTGCCAGCTCACGATCGTACCAAGAGACCCAGTACTTC; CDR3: CASSRSYQETQYF
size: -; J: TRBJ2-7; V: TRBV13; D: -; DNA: TGTGCCAGCGGCGACGGACAGTGGATGCCCTACGAGCAGTACTTC; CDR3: CASGDGQWMPYEQYF
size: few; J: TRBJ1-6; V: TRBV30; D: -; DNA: TGTGCCTGGAGTGTAAGGGGTGGTAATTCACCCCTCCACTTT; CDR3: CAWSVRGGNSPLHF
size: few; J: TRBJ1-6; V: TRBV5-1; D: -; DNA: TGCGCCAGCAGCGGCGGGAGCCCGGGTAATTCACCCCTCCACTTT; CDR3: CASSGGSPGNSPLHF
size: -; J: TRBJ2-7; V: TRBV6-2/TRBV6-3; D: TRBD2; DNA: TGTGCCAGCAGTTCCCCTTTGGGGGGGAGCGAGCAGTACTTC; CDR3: CASSSPLGGSEQYF
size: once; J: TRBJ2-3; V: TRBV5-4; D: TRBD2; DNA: TGTGCCAGCAGCTTCGGGGGGTCAGATACGCAGTATTTT; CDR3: CASSFGGSDTQYF
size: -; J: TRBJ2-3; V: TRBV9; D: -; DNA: TGTGCCAGCAGCGTAGGACAATCCGACACAGATACGCAGTATTTT; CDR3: CASSVGQSDTDTQYF
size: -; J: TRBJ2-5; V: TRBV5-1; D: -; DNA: TGCGCCAGCAGCTTGGGACTAACCGGGGAGACCCAGTACTTC; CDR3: CASSLGLTGETQYF
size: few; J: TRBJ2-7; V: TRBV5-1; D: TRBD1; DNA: TGCGCCAGCAGCTTGGGCGGGACAGGGCCTTACGAGCAGTACTTC; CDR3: CASSLGGTGPYEQYF
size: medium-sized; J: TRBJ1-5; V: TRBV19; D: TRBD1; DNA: TGTGCCAGTGGTGGGACAGGCAATCAGCCCCAGCATTTT; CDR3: CASGGTGNQPQHF